This TCR beta chain was captured in a study of blood T cells in healthy people across ages. The study, taken as a whole, reports: Reliance upon unsorted PBMCs precluded definitive naive versus antigen-experienced comparison. Long-lived and aged donors differed, with more naive CD4+ cells and higher diversity in the long-lived.

Germline CDR1 and CDR2: LGHDT and YNNKEL (reference sequence). The CDR3 is 16 amino acids. This clonotype was seen a few times. The antigen is undetermined. Through a sample-barcoded 5' primer and a J-beta primer mix, a second PCR was run for 7 to 11 cycles. The template-switch adaptor was a 5' adaptor with 12 random nucleotides. It tagged each cDNA molecule. TCRdb redid the calling of the 5' RACE reads with MiXCR, one entry per CDR3 protein. Among fewer than 600,000 distinct CDR3 sequences listed, around a quarter were seen once. Individuals who donated were healthy Caucasians from Russia aged about 6 to 90. In addition, the sample was reused for a study of T cells of mothers and their children.

This TCR was recovered from a boy aged 2 to 10 in good health. The chain uses TRBV3-1 and TRBJ2-5; 12 bases line up with TRBD1. The J call is uncertain, as TRBJ2-1 better fits the DNA end. Material for sequencing was blood. CDR3 sequence: CASSIPGQGAGNEQFF. The CDR3 DNA is TGTGCCAGCAGCATTCCGGGACAGGGGGCTGGCAATGAGCAGTTCTTC.